The source of this TCR beta chain is a study of blood T cell repertoires in COVID-19. Study as a whole: PBMCs, B-cell-depleted T cells, or T cells provided the cDNA or gDNA that made up the material.

Cohort assignment relied on participant-reported clinical history. In the original workflow: Nucleated cell counts were estimated from reference gene primer amplification. Libraries were prepared by immunoSEQ multiplex PCR; TCRdb keeps only in-frame clonotypes and omits some of them. That table supplies the V and J calls and clone size; D and trimming were determined from the DNA. The top ten clones hold around 3% of a sample with around 270,000 clones, 88% of them seen once. The V end lost 7 bases, the J end lost 6 bases, and 22 bases lay between the germline ends. The germline gives CDR1 SGHTA, CDR2 FQGNSA. The CDR3 has 17 residues. This clone was observed at least ten times.

The gene calls are TRBV7-2 and TRBJ1-6; tentatively, D is TRBD1 (6 bases). Sequencing was performed on PBMCs or T cells enriched from blood (not recorded which). The sequence came from a woman between 40 and 50 years old who had been exposed to COVID-19. The CDR3 coding sequence is TGTGCCAGCACCCCGGCCCGGACAGACCTTTCTAATTCACCCCTCCACTTT. Amino acid sequence: CASTPARTDLSNSPLHF.